The rows below give T cell receptor beta chains drawn from one sample of a study of OX40 agonist ivuxolimab in advanced cancers. The protocol was immunoSEQ multiplex PCR, while the TCRdb copy is restricted to in-frame clones and leaves out a portion. The sample holds about 69,000 clones, 65% to 80% seen once. The sequencing used CD4+ or CD8+ T cells sorted from blood, collected in a trial of the OX40 agonist ivuxolimab. These receptors all stem from an adult with an advanced solid tumor such as melanoma, head and neck, liver or kidney cancer. Each CDR3 is given with its conserved first and last residue. The order of the fields is V gene, J gene, clone size, D gene, CDR3 protein, CDR3 DNA. A D gene is named only where the DNA matches it firmly. Rows give clone size only sometimes, using once, few, many, or a class for an expanded clone.

TRBV6-4	TRBJ2-1	.	.	CASSKGGGDEQFF	TGTGCCAGCAGTAAAGGAGGAGGAGATGAGCAGTTCTTC
TRBV7-9	TRBJ2-4	.	TRBD1	CASSFHRGRDIQYF	TGTGCCAGCAGCTTTCACAGGGGCCGAGACATTCAGTACTTC
TRBV25-1	TRBJ1-5	.	.	CASSENGRGSNQPQHF	TGTGCCAGCAGTGAAAATGGGAGGGGGAGCAATCAGCCCCAGCATTTT
TRBV9	TRBJ2-5	.	.	CASSETGTLLQETQYF	TGTGCCAGCAGCGAGACGGGGACACTTCTCCAAGAGACCCAGTACTTC
TRBV21-1	TRBJ1-1	.	.	CASSRGAFF	TGTGCCAGCAGCCGGGGAGCTTTCTTT
TRBV6-1	TRBJ2-1	.	TRBD1	CASSPGTGYGDEQFF	TGTGCCAGCAGCCCCGGGACAGGGTACGGCGATGAGCAGTTCTTC
TRBV2	TRBJ1-4	.	.	CASSARGGTNEKLFF	TGTGCCAGCAGTGCTCGCGGTGGGACTAATGAAAAACTGTTTTTT
TRBV14	TRBJ2-3	.	TRBD2	CASSQDVALAGRTDTQYF	TGTGCCAGCAGCCAAGATGTCGCACTAGCGGGGCGCACAGATACGCAGTATTTT
TRBV18	TRBJ2-7	.	TRBD1	CASSPRQGSSYEQYF	TGTGCCAGCTCACCCCGACAGGGGAGCTCCTACGAGCAGTACTTC
TRBV15	TRBJ2-5	.	TRBD1	CATTIAGTATETQYF	TGTGCCACCACCATCGCCGGGACAGCAACAGAGACCCAGTACTTC
TRBV27	TRBJ1-5	.	.	CASSLLGGGGQPQHF	TGTGCCAGCAGTTTACTCGGGGGAGGAGGGCAGCCCCAGCATTTT
TRBV7-2	TRBJ2-1	.	.	CASSPQGAVRHNEQFF	TGTGCCAGCAGTCCCCAGGGCGCGGTACGTCACAATGAGCAGTTCTTC
TRBV7-6	TRBJ2-7	.	.	CASSLASSYEQYF	TGTGCCAGCAGCTTAGCGAGCTCCTACGAGCAGTACTTC
TRBV30	TRBJ2-5	.	.	CAWSPRTGTQYF	TGTGCCTGGAGTCCCCGGACGGGGACCCAGTACTTC
TRBV14	TRBJ2-4	.	.	CASSQAPANIQYF	TGTGCCAGCAGCCAAGCCCCGGCGAACATTCAGTACTTC
TRBV7-2	TRBJ2-3	.	.	CASSLAGVLRTDTQYF	TGTGCCAGCAGCTTAGCTGGGGTTCTACGCACAGATACGCAGTATTTT
TRBV15	TRBJ1-1	.	.	CATSRDGRNTEAFF	TGTGCCACCAGCAGAGATGGAAGGAACACTGAAGCTTTCTTT
TRBV28	TRBJ2-1	.	TRBD2	CASTRLAGLGGEQFF	TGTGCCAGCACCCGGCTAGCGGGGCTTGGGGGTGAGCAGTTCTTC
TRBV7-9	TRBJ1-1	few	TRBD1	CASSLASGGLAFF	TGTGCCAGCAGCTTAGCGTCAGGGGGCTTGGCTTTCTTT
TRBV2	TRBJ1-4	.	.	CASKLSSGLQVKKLFF	TGTGCCAGCAAACTCTCAAGCGGGCTGCAGGTTAAAAAACTGTTTTTT
TRBV11-2	TRBJ2-1	.	.	CASSPRLGGVYNEQFF	TGTGCCAGCAGCCCCCGACTAGGGGGGGTTTACAATGAGCAGTTCTTC
TRBV7-9	TRBJ2-7	once	TRBD1	CASSPNRGPSSYEQYF	TGTGCCAGCAGCCCCAACAGGGGCCCAAGCTCCTACGAGCAGTACTTC
TRBV7-2	TRBJ2-7	.	TRBD1	CASRPGQPSSYEQYF	TGTGCCAGCAGACCGGGACAGCCAAGCTCCTACGAGCAGTACTTC
TRBV27	TRBJ1-1	.	.	CASSLFSSMNTEAFF	TGTGCCAGCAGTTTATTTAGCAGTATGAACACTGAAGCTTTCTTT
TRBV25-1	TRBJ2-1	once	TRBD2	CASSEWGTTRSHEQFF	TGTGCCAGCAGTGAATGGGGGACTACCCGAAGCCATGAGCAGTTCTTC
TRBV2	TRBJ2-6	.	.	CASTTGTGANVLTF	TGTGCCAGTACTACAGGGACCGGGGCCAACGTCCTGACTTTC
TRBV28	TRBJ1-1	.	TRBD1	CASIPPGTVGTEAFF	TGTGCCAGCATTCCTCCCGGGACAGTAGGCACTGAAGCTTTCTTT
TRBV5-1	TRBJ2-3	few	.	CASSPQAGTDTQYF	TGCGCCAGCAGCCCCCAAGCGGGCACAGATACGCAGTATTTT
TRBV11-2	TRBJ2-4	.	TRBD1	CASSLEGTGLQYF	TGTGCCAGCAGCTTAGAGGGGACAGGTCTTCAGTACTTC
TRBV19	TRBJ1-1	.	.	CASSIGKANTEAFF	TGTGCCAGTAGTATAGGAAAGGCGAACACTGAAGCTTTCTTT
TRBV5-1	TRBJ2-1	once	.	CASSLGGRDNEQFF	TGCGCCAGCAGCTTGGGAGGGAGAGACAATGAGCAGTTCTTC
TRBV4-1	TRBJ1-4	.	.	CASSQDPTVGNEKLFF	TGCGCCAGCAGCCAAGATCCGACAGTGGGTAATGAAAAACTGTTTTTT